This entry describes one T cell receptor beta chain. This clone was detected only once. Its recognized antigen is unknown. No base-level quality is on record; no much larger clone is a single base apart. The data originate from a study of cytomegalovirus exposure and HLA in healthy donors (dated by TCRdb to about 2017). About the investigation overall: According to an earlier analysis of 450 to 650 of the donors, 150 million to 200 million T cells yielded 90 million to 130 million unique TCR beta sequences and around 300 Gb of sequence data. Approximately 330 gigabases of sequencing data and 70 million to 95 million unique TCR sequences made up an early release that covered approximately 700 HLA-typed donors. Of the 398 genotyped donors, 65% to 90% fell in the genetic ancestry cluster associated with self-reported Caucasian donors. The study was designed to test whether signatures of past pathogen exposure could be identified by cataloging public T cell receptors. The study profiled the T cell repertoires of hundreds of subjects by immunosequencing and related them to cytomegalovirus serostatus. In addition to the first cohort of 666 subjects, a separate validation cohort of 120 different subjects was used. The study combined high-throughput TCR immunosequencing, statistical association of individual TCRs with disease status, and machine learning to predict cytomegalovirus infection status. A later analysis re-analyzed previously published TCR beta repertoires from 500 to 700 donors and added high-resolution HLA genotyping to study TCR occurrence patterns. Rather than drawing on any new phenotypic data, the later analysis identified candidate immune exposures from TCR beta sequences and the way those sequences occurred across donors. To decide whether each TCR beta V gene segment behaved as functional or pseudogenic, an earlier analysis of fewer than 750 of the donors relied on high-throughput TCR beta sequencing. Donor age, sex, ethnicity and CMV serostatus were compiled alongside the repertoire data. Genome-wide SNP genotypes for about 65% of the 666 donors were used in a later genetic analysis, which treated that subset as a discovery cohort. Every repertoire in the discovery cohort had been generated on one and the same sequencing platform. Both class I and class II loci were covered by HLA typing, at four-digit resolution. Typing coverage varied by locus: 629-630 donors for A, B, C, DRB1 and DQB1; under 550 for DQA1; about 570 for DPA1; roughly 470 for DPB1. Roughly five DR-DQ haplotypes were handled as single units for association and clustering, since linkage in the cohort was strong. On average, about 200,000 unique TCR beta nucleotide sequences were sequenced per donor among some 430 genotyped donors of the cohort, with 15% to 20% of those sequences being non-productive. Findings and caveats that apply to the study as a whole: An association between a missense DCLRE1C variant and V-gene and J-gene trimming of TCR beta chains was found in a later genetic analysis and replicated in an independent cohort. A further reported finding was that TCR beta sequences accurately predicted the HLA-A and HLA-B alleles for most subjects in the first cohort. Only TCR beta chains were sequenced in this cohort, and the absence of alpha or paired-chain data limited detectable features. Three of the identified cytomegalovirus-associated TCR beta chains were confirmed in vitro to be specific for cytomegalovirus antigens. When HLA alleles, especially DR and DQ, strongly co-occurred, TCR associations were difficult to assign to individual alleles. Immune exposure information for the cohort was limited to CMV serostatus. According to a later analysis, parvovirus B19, influenza, CMV and Epstein-Barr virus appeared linked to several top co-occurrence clusters. While some public TCRs were present in many individuals, most TCR sequences turned up only very rarely across donors. A later analysis found that most CMV-associated TCR beta chains appeared HLA-restricted, with HLA associations seemingly driven largely by CMV exposure. The authors suggested that the approach could potentially be generalized to other disease states and immunological phenotypes. The presence/absence analyses assumed that sequencing depth was roughly uniform across donors, and that assumption may not be true. According to a later genetic analysis, donors in an Asian-associated ancestry cluster had fewer N-insertions in productive TCRs than the approximately 670-donor mean. The sequencing pipeline was judged likely to have produced a cluster of highly shared sequence variants as a technical artifact. HLA typing was unavailable for some donors at each locus, so association tests used only the typed subset. Cytomegalovirus status was reported to be diagnosed by the classifier with high specificity and sensitivity in both the original and validation cohorts. An earlier analysis of around 500 of the donors showed that most TCR beta V segments appeared in productive rearrangements either about 87% or about 30% of the time, which broadly matched IMGT annotations. In a later analysis, HLA-associated TCR beta chains were found to be more clonally expanded and to have lower generation probabilities than equally common non-associated chains. Specific HLA alleles were associated with about 17,000 TCR beta sequences at a false discovery rate of 0.05 in a later analysis. A total of roughly 160 TCR beta chains were listed by the study as associated with cytomegalovirus. Some IMGT-functional V segments, including TRBV6-2 and TRBV6-3, could not be distinguished by the 87-base-pair reads and were therefore excluded. About 17 rarely observed V segments, including chromosome 9 orphons, were excluded from the earlier analysis of just under 600 of the donors because counts were too low. Linkage disequilibrium might explain the correlated functional status among segregating V segments, but an unknown experimental factor could not be excluded. A later analysis found that TCR association rates varied across HLA loci, with DRB1 alleles showing the most associated TCRs and HLA-C alleles the fewest.

Library preparation used the immunoSEQ multiplex PCR assay. For the multiplex PCR, a mixture combining 60 forward primers for TCR Vbeta segments and 13 reverse primers for TCR Jbeta segments was used. The CDR3 region of rearranged TCR beta genes was amplified from genomic DNA by a multiplex PCR assay. The amplified TCR beta libraries were sequenced on the Illumina HiSeq System as 87-base-pair reads. The study's own analysis went as follows. In a later analysis, roughly 80 million unique TCR beta chains were counted across the 500 to 850 repertoires, and around 10 million of these chains were shared by at least two donors. To remove PCR and sequencing errors, raw reads were error-corrected and collapsed into unique sequences using a nearest-neighbor algorithm that merged closely related sequences. V, D and J gene segments were assigned by aligning CDR3 sequences to IMGT reference sequences. Each retained sequence needed at least a six-nucleotide match to both a V gene segment and a J gene segment. A rearrangement was called productive if the CDR3 had no stop codons and remained in frame with V and J, and every other rearrangement was called non-productive. Following IMGT convention, CDR3 was defined as the stretch from the second conserved V-encoded cysteine to the conserved J-encoded phenylalanine. The earlier analysis of 500 to 600 of the donors excluded sequences that lacked an unambiguous match to a single V gene segment. In an earlier analysis of about 590 of the donors, a V segment was called functional when productive rearrangements were above 56.7%, and segregating when the standard deviation between donors exceeded 5%. A statistical classification framework was built for diagnosing cytomegalovirus status from the catalog of TCR beta chain sequences. V and J gene assignment, in a later analysis, came from comparing TCR nucleotide sequences with IMGT/GENE-DB human TR gene sequences. A later analysis assigned CDR3 sequences and most-parsimonious VDJ recombination scenarios with the TCRdist pipeline. In a later analysis, each TCR beta chain was defined by its CDR3 amino acid sequence together with its V-gene family, and reads lacking a unique V-gene family were excluded. A later analysis removed roughly 590 highly shared, low-generation-probability nucleotide sequences to deal with suspected cross-contamination and a sequencing artifact. In a later analysis, a clonal expansion index for each public chain was calculated from normalized within-repertoire ranks of inferred template counts. Generation probabilities in a later analysis came from a VDJ recombination model fitted to out-of-frame rearrangements, and those results were checked against IGoR. Hypergeometric tests were used in a later analysis to score TCR-TCR, TCR-HLA and TCR-CMV co-occurrence, with a repertoire-size bias correction applied to the TCR pairs. False discovery rates were estimated in a later analysis by permuting HLA or CMV assignments 20 times. In a later analysis, co-occurring TCRs were grouped using DBSCAN, with TCRdist sequence similarity added in when clustering inside HLA-allele-positive subsets. Repertoires with fewer than 30,000 or more than 120,000 public chains were left out of co-occurrence clustering, as were four to six repertoires with anomalous nucleotide sharing. The table was pulled from immuneACCESS by TCRdb, which kept in-frame rearrangements only. Such tables lose some clones; where checked, under half of the loss comes from unresolved V genes, and the rest has no known cause. V and J calls and clone size are as listed in that table; D and trimming were resolved from the DNA. Across this sample there are 100,000 to 150,000 clones, with around 71% seen only once. The ten largest clonotypes hold about 2.7% of the sample.

The CDR3 runs 13 residues from the cysteine to the phenylalanine. Kept here is only the CDR3 DNA, which spans 39 bases and is read in frame from base 1. The germline V gene specifies MGHDK as CDR1 and SYGVNS as CDR2. The V and J ends are trimmed by 8 bases and 4 bases, leaving 12 bases between them. In total, 630 or so healthy bone marrow donors made up the cohort. At the time of sampling, all cohort members were nominally healthy, though unrecorded immune exposures were likely present. The donor tested CMV seropositive and was one of the 289 seropositive cohort members. Every donor gave a peripheral blood sample, and the peripheral blood mononuclear cells from that sample were used for TCR beta sequencing. Genomic DNA extraction from the blood cell samples was performed with the Qiagen DNeasy Blood Extraction Kit.

The sequenced material came from PBMCs. The sequence links TRBV25-1 to TRBJ1-5, with the D segment identity uncertain. The source of this sequence is a woman aged 60 to 75 in good health and CMV-seropositive. The CDR3 has the sequence CASGQSGNQPQHF. In nucleotides, the sequence is TGTGCCAGCGGGCAGAGTGGGAATCAGCCCCAGCATTTT.